Listed here are 28 T cell receptor beta chains from one sample, sequenced in a study of shared clonotypes between healthy human individuals. Measured with immunoSEQ multiplex PCR; TCRdb has only the in-frame clones, and not every one. Of just over 2,000,000 clones listed, roughly 94% were seen once; the top ten hold roughly 0.13%. The sample was naive CD4+ T cells sorted from blood. Indicated subset: CD45RA+ positively selected. The origin of the receptors is a man in his late teens or twenties in good health.

This clone was found a few times. Here the CDR3 DNA reads TGTGCCAGCAGCCCCCGAGGGAGCTCCTACAATGAGCAGTTCTTC. Its translation is CASSPRGSSYNEQFF. V and J are TRBV2 and TRBJ2-1; D might be TRBD2 (5 bases). Germline lookup yields CDR1 SNHLY and CDR2 FYNNEI. This CDR3 has 15 amino acids. The V gene lost 6 bases and the J gene lost 0 bases, with 12 bases spanning the gap. Together with reference TRBV2 and TRBJ2-1, the CDR3 gives the full variable domain: EPEVTQTPSHQVTQMGQEVILRCVPISNHLYFYWYRQILGQKVEFLVSFYNNEISEKSEIFDDQFSVERPDGSNFTLKIRSTKLEDSAMYFCASSPRGSSYNEQFFGPGTRLTVL.

The CDR3 bases are TGTGCCAGCAGCCGGGGGCTAGCGGTTCAAGAGACCCAGTACTTC. Protein product: CASSRGLAVQETQYF. J is TRBJ2-5 and V is TRBV11-2, with D perhaps TRBD2 (7 bases). The V end was cut by 5 bases, the J end by 2 bases, with 15 bases between. Per germline, CDR1 SGHAT and CDR2 FQNNGV. CDR3 length: 15 amino acids.

This chain links TRBV9 with TRBJ2-7, with D tentatively TRBD1 or TRBD2 (5 bases each). With 4 bases removed from V and 5 bases from J, the gap between germline ends came to 19 bases. CDR3 length: 15 residues. Germline V gene sequence: CDR1 SGDLS, CDR2 YYNGEE. CDR3 region: CASSPEGFRVDEQYF. The CDR3 DNA reads as TGTGCCAGCAGCCCAGAGGGTTTCAGGGTGGACGAGCAGTACTTC.

The rearrangement joins TRBV5-1 to TRBJ1-1; D unclear. The germline V gene encodes CDR1 SGHRS and CDR2 YFSETQ. The V end was cut by 4 bases, the J end by 7 bases, with 14 bases between. CDR3 length equals 13 residues. The CDR3: CASSHRADVEAFF. CDR3 coding DNA: TGCGCCAGCAGCCACCGAGCAGATGTTGAAGCTTTCTTT.

This clone was counted a single time. This sequence joins TRBV30 and TRBJ2-2, with D maybe TRBD1 (6 bases). Germline V gene data show CDR1 as GTSNPN and CDR2 as SVGIG (reference sequence). Trimming stripped 0 bases from V and 7 bases from J, with 15 bases between. The CDR3 is made up of 15 amino acids. CDR3 amino acids: CAWSVHQGPIGELFF. For the CDR3, the DNA is TGTGCCTGGAGTGTTCACCAGGGGCCTATCGGGGAGCTGTTTTTT.

This chain connects TRBV5-1 to TRBJ2-3, with D perhaps matching TRBD2 (6 bases). CDR1 is SGHRS, CDR2 YFSETQ, per germline. The ends were cut back, 6 bases at V and 4 bases at J, with 15 bases in the middle. This CDR3 has 14 residues. CDR3 sequence (DNA): TGCGCCAGCACCCAACCGGGAGCGGCAGATACGCAGTATTTT. This translates into CASTQPGAADTQYF.

For this clone: The identical CDR3 is also encoded by other nucleotide sequences in the sample. The V and J genes are TRBV5-4 and TRBJ2-3; TRBD2 matches at 10 bases. The CDR3 runs to 15 residues. With V trimmed by 0 bases and J by 4 bases, 2 bases remained unmatched. The germline gives CDR1 SGHNT, CDR2 YYREEE (reference sequence). CDR3 in amino acids: CASSLVAGGPDTQYF. The CDR3 region has the DNA TGTGCCAGCAGCTTGGTAGCGGGAGGCCCAGATACGCAGTATTTT.

Of note for this clone: One end of the junction varies from germline; a read error may be responsible. V gene TRBV7-7 combines with J gene TRBJ2-7, with TRBD2 identical over 13 bases. This CDR3 comprises 17 residues. Germline-derived CDR1 and CDR2 are SSHAT and FNYEAQ (reference sequence). DNA for the CDR3: TGTGCTAGCAGCCCCAGACTAGCGGGAGGTAATTACTACGAGCAGTACTTC. Translation: CASSPRLAGGNYYEQYF.

The chain employs TRBV5-6 and TRBJ2-1; D remains unclear. Germline V CDR1 and CDR2: SGHDT, YYEEEE. The CDR3 is 15 amino acids. V was clipped by 4 bases and J by 8 bases, with 19 bases between them. CDR3 protein: CASSPYRSVRDEQFF. The CDR3 bases are TGTGCCAGCAGCCCCTATCGGAGCGTACGGGATGAGCAGTTCTTC.

The V call is TRBV4-1, the J call TRBJ2-7, with TRBD1 matching over 8 bases. The germline CDR1 and CDR2 sequences are MGHRA and YSYEKL. The CDR3 consists of 16 residues. Trimming cost V 4 bases and J 0 bases; bases outside gene matches: 8. DNA for the CDR3: TGCGCCAGCAGCCCCCAGGACAGGGCCCTCTCCTACGAGCAGTACTTC. Its translation is CASSPQDRALSYEQYF.

In its sample, this clone was seen once. Here the CDR3 reads CASSVGGGLLDEQFF. The CDR3 DNA sequence: TGTGCCAGCAGCGTAGGAGGGGGACTGCTCGATGAGCAGTTCTTC. The chain joins TRBV9 to TRBJ2-1; D may match TRBD1 or TRBD2 (6 bases each). The V end lost 0 bases, the J end lost 8 bases, and 15 bases lay between the germline ends. CDR1 is SGDLS and CDR2 is YYNGEE in the germline V gene. CDR3 length: 15 residues. The whole variable domain, filled in from reference TRBV9 and TRBJ2-1, reads DSGVTQTPKHLITATGQRVTLRCSPRSGDLSVYWYQQSLDQGLQFLIQYYNGEERAKGNILERFSAQQFPDLHSELNLSSLELGDSALYFCASSVGGGLLDEQFFGPGTRLTVL.

The rearrangement uses TRBV5-1 and TRBJ2-1; TRBD1 might be the D (6 bases). The germline V gene encodes CDR1 SGHRS and CDR2 YFSETQ. The CDR3 covers 15 residues. Trimming removed 2 bases at V and 0 bases at J, with 9 bases between. CDR3 DNA sequence: TGCGCCAGCAGCTTCTTCAGGGGCTCCTACAATGAGCAGTTCTTC. This translates into CASSFFRGSYNEQFF. The full variable domain, completed using reference TRBV5-1 and TRBJ2-1, is KAGVTQTPRYLIKTRGQQVTLSCSPISGHRSVSWYQQTPGQGLQFLFEYFSETQRNKGNFPGRFSGRQFSNSRSEMNVSTLELGDSALYLCASSFFRGSYNEQFFGPGTRLTVL.

The V gene is TRBV6-5, the J gene TRBJ1-4, with D perhaps matching TRBD1 (5 bases). The CDR3 is made up of 15 amino acids. Between the trimmed V and J ends, which lost 2 bases and 6 bases, there was a span of 13 bases. The germline V gene encodes CDR1 MNHEY and CDR2 SVGAGI. CDR3 sequence reads: CASSYIGAGDEKLFF. DNA of the CDR3: TGTGCCAGCAGTTACATAGGGGCTGGGGATGAAAAACTGTTTTTT.

J is TRBJ2-2 and V is TRBV7-2; tentatively, D is TRBD1 (6 bases). The germline V and J ends were trimmed by 5 bases and 1 base, with 11 bases remaining between them. The CDR3 has 15 amino acids. Germline V gene lookup returns CDR1 SGHTA and CDR2 FQGNSA. CDR3 coding DNA: TGTGCCAGCAGCCAGGGGACGGTGAACACCGGGGAGCTGTTTTTT. As protein: CASSQGTVNTGELFF.

The V and J genes are TRBV19 and TRBJ1-6; no clear D. V was shortened by 5 bases and J by 8 bases, with 13 bases between the two germline ends. The CDR3 length is 14 residues. Per germline, CDR1 LNHDA and CDR2 SQIVND (reference sequence). The CDR3 sequence: CASSPRLRDSPLHF. The DNA of the CDR3 is TGTGCCAGTAGTCCGCGACTTCGGGATTCACCCCTCCACTTT.

The J gene is TRBJ2-1, the V gene TRBV18, with TRBD2 matching over 9 bases. The CDR3 spans 14 residues. The V and J ends lost 3 bases and 5 bases, in that order; junction bases with no gene match: 2. The germline gives CDR1 KGHSH, CDR2 LQKENI. This CDR3 reads CASSPAGGDNEQFF. CDR3 bases: TGTGCCAGCTCACCGGCGGGAGGGGACAATGAGCAGTTCTTC.

On this clone: Other DNA sequences in the sample encode the same CDR3. V usage is TRBV5-6 and J usage is TRBJ2-2, with unresolved D. The V gene lost 0 bases and the J gene lost 5 bases, with 5 bases spanning the gap. This CDR3 has 13 residues. The germline CDR1 and CDR2 sequences are SGHDT and YYEEEE. CDR3 in amino acids: CASSLVGTGELFF. CDR3 bases: TGTGCCAGCAGCTTGGTTGGAACCGGGGAGCTGTTTTTT.

The chain uses TRBV5-6 and TRBJ1-1, with D unclear. Per germline, CDR1 SGHDT and CDR2 YYEEEE. The CDR3 extends over 15 amino acids. V was pared by 0 bases and J by 4 bases, with 13 bases between. CDR3 sequence (DNA): TGTGCCAGCAGCTTGGGATGGGAATACGCCACTGAAGCTTTCTTT. Amino acid sequence: CASSLGWEYATEAFF.

The chain combines TRBV12-5 with TRBJ2-7, with D possibly being TRBD1 (8 bases). The CDR3 is 16 residues long. Germline V lookup: CDR1 LGHNT, CDR2 FRNRAP. The V and J ends lost 5 bases and 5 bases respectively, with 22 bases between them. CDR3 nucleotide sequence: TGTGCTAGTGGTCCACCTGTTAGACAGGGGAGGGACGAGCAGTACTTC. Its protein product is CASGPPVRQGRDEQYF.

CDR3 amino acids: CSVAGQGQETQYF. The CDR3 region has the DNA TGCAGCGTTGCGGGGCAGGGTCAAGAGACCCAGTACTTC. This rearrangement joins TRBV29-1 to TRBJ2-5; D assignment may be TRBD1 or TRBD2 (5 bases each). V was trimmed by 4 bases and J by 2 bases, leaving 11 bases between them. Looked up from germline, CDR1 is SQVTM and CDR2 is ANQGSEA. CDR3 length equals 13 residues. The full variable domain, its missing parts supplied by reference TRBV29-1 and TRBJ2-5, is SAVISQKPSRDICQRGTSLTIQCQVDSQVTMMFWYRQQPGQSLTLIATANQGSEATYESGFVIDKFPISRPNLTFSTLTVSNMSPEDSSIYLCSVAGQGQETQYFGPGTRLLVL.

The gene calls are TRBV4-1 and TRBJ2-2; D may match TRBD1 or TRBD2 (5 bases each). Germline values: CDR1 MGHRA, CDR2 YSYEKL. Trimming removed 0 bases at V and 1 base at J, with 12 bases between. This CDR3 contains 17 residues. The CDR3 bases are TGCGCCAGCAGCCAAGATCCGGGACGCTGGAACACCGGGGAGCTGTTTTTT. Translated, it gives CASSQDPGRWNTGELFF.

The chain has TRBV15 and TRBJ2-7, with 13 bases that match TRBD2. Germline CDR1 is LNHNV and CDR2 is YYDKDF (reference sequence). CDR3 length equals 16 residues. V was pared by 3 bases and J by 6 bases, with 8 bases of the junction left unmatched. The CDR3 here is CATSSPTSGRPREQYF. The DNA of the CDR3 is TGTGCCACCAGCAGTCCGACTAGCGGGAGGCCCCGCGAGCAGTACTTC.

The chain links TRBV6-1 to TRBJ2-7; 7 positions agree with TRBD1. The CDR3 has 14 residues. The junction had 9 bases not matched to a gene; V was cut back by 6 bases and J by 4 bases. CDR1 MNHNS and CDR2 SASEGT come from the germline V gene. CDR3 sequence: CASSLDRNTYEQYF. The CDR3 DNA is TGTGCCAGCAGCTTGGACAGGAATACTTACGAGCAGTACTTC.

The rearrangement joins TRBV4-1 to TRBJ2-1; 9 bases agree with TRBD2. The CDR3 totals 19 residues. Germline trimming cut 0 bases from V and 0 bases from J; bases unmatched to any gene: 9. The germline gives CDR1 MGHRA, CDR2 YSYEKL. The CDR3: CASSQERASGESSYNEQFF. Here the CDR3 DNA reads TGCGCCAGCAGCCAAGAACGGGCTAGCGGGGAGAGCTCCTACAATGAGCAGTTCTTC.

V gene TRBV2 combines with J gene TRBJ2-1, with 9 positions matching TRBD1. Germline-derived CDR1 and CDR2 are SNHLY and FYNNEI. The CDR3 extends over 13 amino acids. The V gene end was trimmed by 8 bases and the J gene end by 7 bases; junction bases not matched to a gene: 6. DNA of the CDR3: TGTGCCAGCGTTAAAGGACAGGGGAATGAGCAGTTCTTC. The encoded protein is CASVKGQGNEQFF.

V and J are TRBV4-1 and TRBJ2-5, with a possible D match to TRBD1 (5 bases). Germline lookup yields CDR1 MGHRA and CDR2 YSYEKL. V was cut by 0 bases and J by 5 bases, with 19 bases left in between. The length of the CDR3 is 17 residues. For the CDR3, the DNA is TGCGCCAGCAGCCAAGACTGGGGCCCTCAGGGTAGTGAGACCCAGTACTTC. Its protein product is CASSQDWGPQGSETQYF.

The sample holds one count of this clone. The chain has TRBV5-1 and TRBJ1-1; the D gene is possibly TRBD1 (5 bases). Germline loops: CDR1 SGHRS, CDR2 YFSETQ. This CDR3 contains 17 residues. Deletions cut 7 bases from V and 2 bases from J, with 24 bases between. The CDR3 here is CASRLEDLGGGNTEAFF. CDR3 DNA sequence: TGCGCCAGCCGATTGGAGGACTTGGGGGGAGGTAACACTGAAGCTTTCTTT.

This chain joins TRBV10-1 and TRBJ1-3; D gene ambiguous. The CDR3 length is 19 residues. CDR1 WNHNN and CDR2 SYGVQD come from the germline V gene (reference sequence). Trimming took off 1 base at V and 2 bases at J, with 21 bases between the two ends. This chain's CDR3 is CASSEYRGAGGGPGNTIYF. The CDR3 bases are TGCGCCAGCAGTGAGTACCGGGGTGCCGGCGGTGGCCCTGGAAACACCATATATTTT.